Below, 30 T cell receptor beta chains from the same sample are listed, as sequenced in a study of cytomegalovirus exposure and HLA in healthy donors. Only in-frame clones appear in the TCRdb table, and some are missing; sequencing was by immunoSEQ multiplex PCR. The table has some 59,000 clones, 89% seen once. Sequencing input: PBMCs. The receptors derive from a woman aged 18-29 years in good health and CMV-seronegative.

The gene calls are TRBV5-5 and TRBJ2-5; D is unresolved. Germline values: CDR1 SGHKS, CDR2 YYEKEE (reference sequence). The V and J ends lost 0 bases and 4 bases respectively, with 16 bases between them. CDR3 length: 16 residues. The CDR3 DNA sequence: TGTGCCAGCAGCTTGGATTCAGGATGGGTCGGAGAGACCCAGTACTTC. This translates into CASSLDSGWVGETQYF.

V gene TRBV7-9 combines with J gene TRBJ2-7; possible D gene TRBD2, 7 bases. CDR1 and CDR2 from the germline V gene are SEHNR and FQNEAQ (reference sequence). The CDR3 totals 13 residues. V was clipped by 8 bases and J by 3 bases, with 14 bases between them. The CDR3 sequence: CASAGGGSYEQYF. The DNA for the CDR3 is TGTGCCAGCGCTGGGGGCGGGAGCTACGAGCAGTACTTC.

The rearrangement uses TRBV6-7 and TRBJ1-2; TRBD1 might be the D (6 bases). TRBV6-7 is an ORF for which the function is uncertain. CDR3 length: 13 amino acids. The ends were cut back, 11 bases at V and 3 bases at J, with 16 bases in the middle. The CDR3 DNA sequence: TGTGCCCCCAGACGGGGGGCTCACTATGGCTACACCTTC. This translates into CAPRRGAHYGYTF.

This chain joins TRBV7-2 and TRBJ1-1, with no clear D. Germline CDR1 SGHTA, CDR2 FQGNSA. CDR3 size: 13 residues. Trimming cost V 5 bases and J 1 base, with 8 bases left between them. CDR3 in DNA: TGTGCCAGCAGCGCTTCCGGGAACACTGAAGCTTTCTTT. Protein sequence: CASSASGNTEAFF.

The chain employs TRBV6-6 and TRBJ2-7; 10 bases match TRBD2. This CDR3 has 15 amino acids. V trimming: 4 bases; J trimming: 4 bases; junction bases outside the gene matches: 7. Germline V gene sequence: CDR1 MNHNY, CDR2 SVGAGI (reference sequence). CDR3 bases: TGTGCCAGCAGTTTGGGGACTAGCGCAATGTACGAGCAGTACTTC. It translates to CASSLGTSAMYEQYF.

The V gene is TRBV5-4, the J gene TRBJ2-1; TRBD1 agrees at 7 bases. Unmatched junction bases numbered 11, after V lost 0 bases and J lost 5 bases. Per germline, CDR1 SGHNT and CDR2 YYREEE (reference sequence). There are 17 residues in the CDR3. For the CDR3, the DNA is TGTGCCAGCAGCTTGGCCCCTTACGAGGGGGCGAACAATGAGCAGTTCTTC. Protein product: CASSLAPYEGANNEQFF.

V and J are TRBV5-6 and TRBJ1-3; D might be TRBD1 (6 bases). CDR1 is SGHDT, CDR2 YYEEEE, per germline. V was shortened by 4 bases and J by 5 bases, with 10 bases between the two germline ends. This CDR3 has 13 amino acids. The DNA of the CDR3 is TGTGCCAGCAGCCCGGGGACACGAAACACCATATATTTT. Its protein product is CASSPGTRNTIYF.

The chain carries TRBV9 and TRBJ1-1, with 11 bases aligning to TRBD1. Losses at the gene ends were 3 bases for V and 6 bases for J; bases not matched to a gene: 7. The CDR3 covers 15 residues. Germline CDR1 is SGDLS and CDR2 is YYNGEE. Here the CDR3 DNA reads TGTGCCAGCAGCGCGAGCGGGACAGGGGGGTCTGAAGCTTTCTTT. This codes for CASSASGTGGSEAFF.

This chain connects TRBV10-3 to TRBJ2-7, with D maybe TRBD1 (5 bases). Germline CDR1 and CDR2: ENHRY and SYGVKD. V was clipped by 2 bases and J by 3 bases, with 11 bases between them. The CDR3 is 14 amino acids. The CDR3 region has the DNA TGTGCCATCAGTGAGACAGGTTTTATCTACGAGCAGTACTTC. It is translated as CAISETGFIYEQYF.

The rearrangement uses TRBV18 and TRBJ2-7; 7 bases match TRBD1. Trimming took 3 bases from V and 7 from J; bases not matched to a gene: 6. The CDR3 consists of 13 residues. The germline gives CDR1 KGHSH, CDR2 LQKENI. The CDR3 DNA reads TGTGCCAGCTCACCCCGACAGGGTACGGAGCAGTACTTC. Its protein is CASSPRQGTEQYF.

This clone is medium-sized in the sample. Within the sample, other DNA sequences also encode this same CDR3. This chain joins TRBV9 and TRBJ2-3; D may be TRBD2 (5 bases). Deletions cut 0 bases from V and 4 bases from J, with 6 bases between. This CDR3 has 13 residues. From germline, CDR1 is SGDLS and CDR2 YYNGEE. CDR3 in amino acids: CASSVASPDTQYF. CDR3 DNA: TGTGCCAGCAGCGTAGCTAGCCCAGATACGCAGTATTTT.

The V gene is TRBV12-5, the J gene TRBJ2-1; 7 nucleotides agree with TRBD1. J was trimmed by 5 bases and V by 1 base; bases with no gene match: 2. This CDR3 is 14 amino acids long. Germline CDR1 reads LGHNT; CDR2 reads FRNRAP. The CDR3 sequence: CASGLGDRHNEQFF. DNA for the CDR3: TGTGCTAGTGGTTTGGGGGACAGACACAATGAGCAGTTCTTC. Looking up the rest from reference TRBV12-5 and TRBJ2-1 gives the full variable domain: DARVTQTPRHKVTEMGQEVTMRCQPILGHNTVFWYRQTMMQGLELLAYFRNRAPLDDSGMPKDRFSAEMPDATLATLKIQPSEPRDSAVYFCASGLGDRHNEQFFGPGTRLTVL.

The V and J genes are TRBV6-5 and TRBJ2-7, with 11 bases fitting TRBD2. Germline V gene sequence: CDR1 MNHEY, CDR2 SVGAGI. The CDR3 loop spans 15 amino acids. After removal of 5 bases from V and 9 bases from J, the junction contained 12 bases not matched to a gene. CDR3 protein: CASSKTSGELERQYF. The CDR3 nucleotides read TGTGCCAGCAGTAAGACTAGCGGGGAATTGGAAAGGCAGTACTTC.

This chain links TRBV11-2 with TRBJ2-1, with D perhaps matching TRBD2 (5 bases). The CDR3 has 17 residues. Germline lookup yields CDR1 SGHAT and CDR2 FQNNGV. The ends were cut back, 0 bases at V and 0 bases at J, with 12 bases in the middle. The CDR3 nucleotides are TGTGCCAGCAGCTTAGAACCCCCGGGGAGCTCCTACAATGAGCAGTTCTTC. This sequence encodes CASSLEPPGSSYNEQFF.

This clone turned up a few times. DNA for the CDR3: TGTGCCAGCAGCGTAGAGGGACAGGGGCTTGTGCAGTACTTC. It is translated as CASSVEGQGLVQYF. The chain uses TRBV9 and TRBJ2-7, with 10 nucleotides matching TRBD1. The germline gives CDR1 SGDLS, CDR2 YYNGEE. Germline trimming cut 0 bases from V and 9 bases from J; bases unmatched to any gene: 6. There are 14 residues in the CDR3. Combining the CDR3 with reference TRBV9 and TRBJ2-7 gives the whole variable domain DSGVTQTPKHLITATGQRVTLRCSPRSGDLSVYWYQQSLDQGLQFLIQYYNGEERAKGNILERFSAQQFPDLHSELNLSSLELGDSALYFCASSVEGQGLVQYFGPGTRLTVT.

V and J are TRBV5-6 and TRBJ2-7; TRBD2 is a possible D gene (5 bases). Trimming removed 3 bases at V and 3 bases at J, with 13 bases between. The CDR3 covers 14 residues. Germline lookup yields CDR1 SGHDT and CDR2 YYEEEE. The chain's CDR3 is CASSWGVGLYEQYF. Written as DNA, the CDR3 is TGTGCCAGCAGCTGGGGAGTTGGACTCTACGAGCAGTACTTC.

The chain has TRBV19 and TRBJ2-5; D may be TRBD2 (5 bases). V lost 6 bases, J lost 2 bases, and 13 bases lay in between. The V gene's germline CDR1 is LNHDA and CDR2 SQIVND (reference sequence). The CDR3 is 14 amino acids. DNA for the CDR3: TGTGCCAGTAGCTCGGGCCCGGGGCAAGAGACCCAGTACTTC. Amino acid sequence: CASSSGPGQETQYF.

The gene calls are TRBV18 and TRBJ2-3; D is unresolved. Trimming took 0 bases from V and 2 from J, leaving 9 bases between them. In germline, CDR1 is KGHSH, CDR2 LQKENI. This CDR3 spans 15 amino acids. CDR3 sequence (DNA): TGTGCCAGCTCACCACCTGACTTTATCACAGATACGCAGTATTTT. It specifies CASSPPDFITDTQYF. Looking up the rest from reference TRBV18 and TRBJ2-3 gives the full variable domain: NAGVMQNPRHLVRRRGQEARLRCSPMKGHSHVYWYRQLPEEGLKFMVYLQKENIIDESGMPKERFSAEFPKEGPSILRIQQVVRGDSAAYFCASSPPDFITDTQYFGPGTRLTVL.

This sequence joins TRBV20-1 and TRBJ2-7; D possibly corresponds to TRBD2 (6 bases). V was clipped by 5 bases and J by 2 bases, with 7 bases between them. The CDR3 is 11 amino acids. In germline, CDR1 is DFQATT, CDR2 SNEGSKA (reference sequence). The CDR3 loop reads CSASGAYEQYF. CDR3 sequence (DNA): TGCAGTGCTTCGGGGGCCTACGAGCAGTACTTC.

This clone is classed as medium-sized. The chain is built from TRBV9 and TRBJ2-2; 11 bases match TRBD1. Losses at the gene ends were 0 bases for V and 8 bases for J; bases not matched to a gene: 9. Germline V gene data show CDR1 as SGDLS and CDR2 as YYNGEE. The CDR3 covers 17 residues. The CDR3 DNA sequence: TGTGCCAGCAGCGTAGTACTTAGGACAGGGGGCTTTGGGGAGCTGTTTTTT. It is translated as CASSVVLRTGGFGELFF.

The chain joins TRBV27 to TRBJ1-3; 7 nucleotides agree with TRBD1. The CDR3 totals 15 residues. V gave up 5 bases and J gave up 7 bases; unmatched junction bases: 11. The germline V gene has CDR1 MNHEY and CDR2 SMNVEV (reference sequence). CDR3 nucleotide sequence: TGTGCCAGCAGTCCCCGGGACAGTCTTGGCAACACCATATATTTT. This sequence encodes CASSPRDSLGNTIYF.

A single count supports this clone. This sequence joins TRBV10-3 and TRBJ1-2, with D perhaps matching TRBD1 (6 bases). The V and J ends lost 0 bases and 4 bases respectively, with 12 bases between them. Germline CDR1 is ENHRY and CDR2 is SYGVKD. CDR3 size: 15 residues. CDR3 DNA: TGTGCCATCAGTGAGTCGGAACAGGGTGGCTATGGCTACACCTTC. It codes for CAISESEQGGYGYTF.

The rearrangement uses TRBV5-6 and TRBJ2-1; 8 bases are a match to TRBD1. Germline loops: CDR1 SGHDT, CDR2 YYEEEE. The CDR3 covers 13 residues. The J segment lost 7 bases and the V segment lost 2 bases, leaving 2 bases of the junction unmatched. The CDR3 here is CASSFQGANEQFF. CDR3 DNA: TGTGCCAGCAGCTTCCAGGGGGCGAATGAGCAGTTCTTC.

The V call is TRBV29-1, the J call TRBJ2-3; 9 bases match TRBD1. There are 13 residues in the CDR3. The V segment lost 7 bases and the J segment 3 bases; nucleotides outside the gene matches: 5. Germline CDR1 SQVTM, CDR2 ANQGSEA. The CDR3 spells CSGYRGQTDTQYF. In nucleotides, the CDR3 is TGCAGCGGATACAGGGGGCAAACAGATACGCAGTATTTT.

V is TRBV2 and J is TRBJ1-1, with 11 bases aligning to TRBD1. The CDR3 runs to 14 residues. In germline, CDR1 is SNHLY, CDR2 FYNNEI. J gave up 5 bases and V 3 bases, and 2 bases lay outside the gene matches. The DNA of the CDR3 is TGTGCCAGCAGTGACTGGGACAGGGGGACTGAAGCTTTCTTT. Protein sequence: CASSDWDRGTEAFF.

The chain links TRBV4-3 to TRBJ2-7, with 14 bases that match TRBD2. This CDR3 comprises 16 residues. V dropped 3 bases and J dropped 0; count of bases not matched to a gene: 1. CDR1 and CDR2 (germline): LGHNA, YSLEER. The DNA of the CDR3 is TGCGCCAGCAGCCAGGGACTAGCGGGAGCCTCCTACGAGCAGTACTTC. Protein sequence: CASSQGLAGASYEQYF.

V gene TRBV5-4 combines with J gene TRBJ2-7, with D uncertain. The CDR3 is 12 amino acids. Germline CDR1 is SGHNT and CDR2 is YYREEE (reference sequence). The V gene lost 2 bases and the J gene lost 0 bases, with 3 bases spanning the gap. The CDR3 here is CASSLYSYEQYF. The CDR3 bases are TGTGCCAGCAGCTTATACTCCTACGAGCAGTACTTC.

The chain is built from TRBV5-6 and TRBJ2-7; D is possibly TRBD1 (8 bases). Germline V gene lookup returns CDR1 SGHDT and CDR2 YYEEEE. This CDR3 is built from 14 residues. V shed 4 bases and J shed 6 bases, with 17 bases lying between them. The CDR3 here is CASSRGQGGVEQYF. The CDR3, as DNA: TGTGCCAGCAGCCGTGGACAGGGAGGGGTCGAGCAGTACTTC.

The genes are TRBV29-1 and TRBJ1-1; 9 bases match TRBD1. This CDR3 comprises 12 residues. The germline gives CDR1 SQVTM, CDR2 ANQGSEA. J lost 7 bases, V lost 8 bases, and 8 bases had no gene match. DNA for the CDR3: TGCAGCACCGGACAGGGGTGGAATGAAGCTTTCTTT. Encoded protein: CSTGQGWNEAFF.

DNA of the CDR3: TGTGCCAGCTCACCGTGGTCCGGACTCTCTGGAAACACCATATATTTT. Its translation is CASSPWSGLSGNTIYF. The chain has TRBV18 and TRBJ1-3, with D unresolved. V was shortened by 3 bases and J by 0 bases, with 12 bases between the two germline ends. The germline V gene encodes CDR1 KGHSH and CDR2 LQKENI. The CDR3 is 16 amino acids.